This TCR beta chain was retrieved from a study of T-cell reconstitution after alpha-beta-depleted transplantation in children. General study results and limits: Several hundred rapidly expanded clones from non-depleted graft cells reportedly supplied alpha-beta T cells about two months post-transplant. Where some patients showed high TCRbeta diversity at day 60, it came from recipient T cells and thymic progenitors that had survived. Newly produced T cells mostly accounted for T-cell counts and diversity one year post-transplant.

Unique molecular identifiers were incorporated during preparation of the TCRbeta library. TCRdb itself ran the PCR reads through MiXCR, one entry per CDR3 protein. Of approximately 1,000,000 distinct CDR3 sequences listed, roughly 29% are singletons. For this clonotype: The antigen is not known.

Germline-derived CDR1 and CDR2 are DFQATT and SNEGSKA (reference sequence). Trimming left V 0 bases short and J 7 bases short, with 15 bases between. The length of the CDR3 is 14 residues. The specimen was PBMCs, mostly from graft donor cells, collected 360 days after TCRalphabeta/CD19-depleted stem cell transplant. V gene TRBV20-1 combines with J gene TRBJ1-1, with D unclear. This TCR was recovered from a boy under three years old who had a stem cell transplant for SCID, so the T cells may come from the graft donor. Here the CDR3 DNA reads TGCAGTGCTAGAGAAGTGATAGGGTCCTTTGAAGCTTTCTTT. Amino acids: CSAREVIGSFEAFF.